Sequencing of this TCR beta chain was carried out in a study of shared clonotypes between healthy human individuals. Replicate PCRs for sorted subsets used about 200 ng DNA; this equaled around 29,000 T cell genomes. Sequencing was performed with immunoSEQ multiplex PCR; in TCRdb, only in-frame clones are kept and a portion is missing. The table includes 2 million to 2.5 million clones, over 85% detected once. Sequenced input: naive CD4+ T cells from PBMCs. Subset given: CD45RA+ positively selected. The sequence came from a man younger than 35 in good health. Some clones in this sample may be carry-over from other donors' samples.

For the CDR3, the DNA is TGTGCCAGCAGCCATGTAACAGGGAATACTGAAGCTTTCTTT. Encoded protein: CASSHVTGNTEAFF. V gene TRBV5-6 combines with J gene TRBJ1-1; weak D call: TRBD1 (6 bases). The V gene lost 4 bases and the J gene lost 5 bases, with 15 bases spanning the gap. This CDR3 contains 14 residues. The germline CDR1 and CDR2 sequences are SGHDT and YYEEEE.